This T cell receptor (beta chain) was recovered during a study of CXCR3-negative and CXCR3-positive naive CD8 T cells. Naive CD8+ T cells carried a CD45RO-CCR7+CD27+CD95- phenotype. TRB cDNA was prepared as libraries by UMI-labeled 5' RACE. TCRdb re-called the 5' RACE reads, yielding one record per CDR3 amino acid sequence without DNA. The sample has tens of thousands of distinct CDR3 sequences. General study points: CXCR3 levels fell partly with cryopreservation; most assays relied on fresh PBMCs. TRB CDR3s were more hydrophobic in CXCR3-positive than in CXCR3-negative naive cells.

As for this clonotype: No antigen is known for it.

CDR3 length equals 15 residues. Germline V gene sequence: CDR1 SGHVS, CDR2 FQNEAQ. The gene calls are TRBV7-8 and TRBJ2-5; checking the TCRdb D call of TRBD2 is not possible without DNA. The source is a human donor in good health. Some clones in this sample may be carry-over from other donors' samples. Sequenced material: naive CXCR3+ CD8+ T cells from blood. The subset is: CD45RO-CCR7+CD27+CD95- naive CD8+ T cells expressing CXCR3 (TNR3+). The CDR3 sequence: CASSLDLQLGETQYF.